This T cell receptor beta chain stems from a study of blood T cell repertoires in COVID-19. For the study at large: The study drew acute and convalescent COVID-19 samples from the United States, Italy and Spain. T cells, B-cell-depleted T cells, or PBMCs supplied cDNA or gDNA.

The CDR3 runs to 17 residues. CDR1 is LGHNA and CDR2 is YSLEER in the germline V gene. The V gene end was trimmed by 0 bases and the J gene end by 5 bases; junction bases not matched to a gene: 12. Original processing methods: Reference gene primer amplification gave estimated nucleated cell counts. Here immunoSEQ multiplex PCR was the method, and the copy in TCRdb shows in-frame clones only, minus some. D and trimming were read from the DNA, whereas the V and J calls and clone size are those reported in that table. Of over 150,000 clones listed, less than 85% are singletons. This sequence joins TRBV4-3 and TRBJ2-7, with 8 positions matching TRBD2. This clonotype was obtained from a woman in her forties or fifties with acute or convalescent COVID-19. The sample was peripheral blood. The CDR3: CASSQDPVAGGLDEQYF. The CDR3 DNA reads TGCGCCAGCAGCCAAGATCCAGTTGCGGGAGGCCTTGACGAGCAGTACTTC.